This TCR beta chain came from a study of blood T cell repertoires in COVID-19. Study at large: In each case, the material was cDNA or gDNA derived from T cells, B-cell-depleted T cells, or PBMCs.

The authors' processing: For nucleated cells, counts were estimated from reference gene primer amplification. Produced via immunoSEQ multiplex PCR; TCRdb's table is partial and in-frame only. Clonal size and the V and J genes are those of that table, whereas D and trimming came from the DNA. The sample lists roughly 190,000 clones; around 80% were seen once. Source material: peripheral blood. This TCR was recovered from a human donor in a cohort sampled during active COVID-19.

The CDR3 spells CASSPRQGHHQPQHF. The CDR3 DNA sequence: TGTGCCAGCAGCCCCCGACAGGGGCACCATCAGCCCCAGCATTTT. This chain connects TRBV3-1 (or the pseudogene TRBV3-2) to TRBJ1-5, with 8 bases that match TRBD1. The trim removed 4 bases at V and 5 bases at J, leaving 7 bases unmatched. This CDR3 has 15 amino acids. CDR1 is LGHDT and CDR2 is YNNKEL in the germline V gene (reference sequence).